These T cell receptor beta chains were read from a single sample in a study of T-cell memory formation after mild COVID-19. Using its own MiXCR run on the 5' RACE reads, TCRdb lists one record per CDR3 protein. The sample records 200,000 to 250,000 distinct CDR3 sequences, approximately 15% being singletons. Specimen: PBMCs or a T cell subset sorted from them (not recorded which). The receptor source for this set is an adult woman who had mild COVID-19 (a few samples of this study predate the infection). Cell type and time point are not known. Both conserved end residues are part of each CDR3. The order of the fields is J gene, D gene, V gene, CDR3 protein. D genes are given only for firm matches.

>TRBJ2-7|.|TRBV12-3/TRBV12-4
CASRSAGAGEQYF
>TRBJ2-7|TRBD2|TRBV2
CASSPPRLAEMSSYEQYF
>TRBJ2-3|TRBD2|TRBV7-9
CASSLEGTMSDTQYF
>TRBJ2-3|TRBD2|TRBV6-2/TRBV6-3
CASSYEAGGSDTQYF
>TRBJ1-5|.|TRBV24-1
CATSESKKGNQPQHF
>TRBJ2-6|.|TRBV12-3/TRBV12-4
CASSPPSGANVLTF
>TRBJ1-3|.|TRBV9
CASSEAGAVAGNTIYF
>TRBJ2-3|.|TRBV4-3
CASSQASVGGTDTQYF
>TRBJ2-7|.|TRBV7-9
CASSPRQGEGREQYF
>TRBJ2-6|TRBD2|TRBV2
CASSLTSGGSGANVLTF
>TRBJ1-2|.|TRBV4-2
CASSQVEGVGYGYTF
>TRBJ2-1|TRBD2|TRBV4-3
CASSQDLSGRAGNEQFF
>TRBJ2-1|.|TRBV18
CASSSVQVWGNNEQFF
>TRBJ1-4|TRBD1|TRBV24-1
CATSDIGTGVEKLFF
>TRBJ1-1|.|TRBV7-3
CASSLSPANTEAFF
>TRBJ2-1|TRBD1|TRBV4-2
CASSRDRGLSYNEQFF
>TRBJ1-2|.|TRBV12-3/TRBV12-4
CASSLLYGGYTF